These T cell receptor beta chains were read from a single sample in a study of cytomegalovirus exposure and HLA in healthy donors. Repertoires were generated with immunoSEQ multiplex PCR, while TCRdb's copy carries only in-frame clones and drops some. The data show about 140,000 clones, with over 75% seen just once and 1.2% held by the top ten. Material for sequencing was PBMCs. Every receptor here comes from a female donor in good health and CMV-seronegative. CDR3s include the opening cysteine and the closing phenylalanine or tryptophan. A D gene is named only where the DNA matches it firmly. Rows may omit the clone size; those that give it use once, few, many or a size class.

d_call j_call clone_size v_call cdr3_nt cdr3_aa
- TRBJ2-3 once TRBV4-1 TGCGCCAGCAGCCAAGGTCCGCTACAGGGTGGAAGAACAGATACGCAGTATTTT CASSQGPLQGGRTDTQYF
- TRBJ1-1 - TRBV6-5 TGTGCCAGCAGTTACGGTGCAGGACCGGGGGGCACTGAAGCTTTCTTT CASSYGAGPGGTEAFF
- TRBJ1-5 - TRBV6-5 TGTGCCAGCAGTTACTCGAGGCAGGGAGGAGGACAGCCCCAGCATTTT CASSYSRQGGGQPQHF
TRBD1 TRBJ2-4 - TRBV11-2 TGTGCCAGCAGCACGACAGGGGGCATGATCGGAAACATTCAGTACTTC CASSTTGGMIGNIQYF
- TRBJ2-3 - TRBV30 TGTGCCTGGAGTACAGATTCAGATACGCAGTATTTT CAWSTDSDTQYF
- TRBJ1-1 - TRBV27 TGTGCCAGCAGTTTACAGGGTGAAGGCACTGAAGCTTTCTTT CASSLQGEGTEAFF
TRBD2 TRBJ2-7 - TRBV28 TGTGCCAGCAGTTCCCTCCCCAGCGGGGACCCCTACGAGCAGTACTTC CASSSLPSGDPYEQYF
TRBD1 TRBJ1-2 - TRBV5-6 TGTGCCAGCAGCCGACGGACAGGGCAAGGCTACACCTTC CASSRRTGQGYTF
- TRBJ1-5 - TRBV5-6 TGTGCCAGCAGCGTAACAGGGCTTCATCAGCCCCAGCATTTT CASSVTGLHQPQHF
- TRBJ1-2 - TRBV30 TGTGCCTGGAGTGTAGGAGGGGTTGGCTACACCTTC CAWSVGGVGYTF
- TRBJ2-1 - TRBV28 TGTGCCAGCAGCCCCTTAGGGAGCTCCTACAATGAGCAGTTCTTC CASSPLGSSYNEQFF
- TRBJ2-7 - TRBV27 TGTGCCAGCAGTTTATCCTATTCCTACGAGCAGTACTTC CASSLSYSYEQYF
TRBD2 TRBJ2-7 - TRBV6-1 TGTGCCAGCAGTGAAACTAGCGCCGAGCAGTACTTC CASSETSAEQYF
- TRBJ2-5 - TRBV4-1 TGCGCCAGCAGCCCCCAGGATGGAGGGCCAGGGTATCAAGAGACCCAGTACTTC CASSPQDGGPGYQETQYF
TRBD1 TRBJ1-1 - TRBV7-9 TGTGCCAGCAGTAAGGGACAGGGGAACGCTGAAGCTTTCTTT CASSKGQGNAEAFF